This entry lists 13 T cell receptor beta chains sequenced from one sample in a study of T cells in Graves' hyperthyroidism and ophthalmopathy (dated by TCRdb to between 2017 and 2020). Library construction relied on multiplex PCR. The reads were generated on an Illumina HiSeq 2000. TCR beta CDR3 regions were amplified from RNA transcripts. The first round of RT-PCR for the TCR CDR3 was performed with the HTBI primer set and the Qiagen OneStep RT-PCR kit. TCRdb ran its own pipeline on the public reads, namely fastp trimming at Q25 and MiXCR clone calling, and kept in-frame beta chains. Each record represents a unique CDR3 protein, reported with the most common genes and DNA among its rows. A total of roughly 56,000 distinct CDR3 sequences appear in this sample, 49% of them only once. Together, the top ten hold under 15% of the sample. The sample consisted of blood. These receptors all stem from a woman aged 25-40 years with Graves' ophthalmopathy.

A word on this clonotype: No conserved phenylalanine or tryptophan is present at the end of the CDR3, so a read error is the likely explanation. Because the CDR3's place on the DNA is in doubt, the DNA is left out and the CDR3 is given as listed by TCRdb. This rearrangement joins TRBV20-1 to TRBJ1-1; TRBD1 was called by the table and not checked on the DNA. Germline V CDR1 and CDR2: DFQATT, SNEGSKA (reference sequence). The CDR3 is 13 amino acids long, termini counted. The CDR3 is CSAPGHTNTEAFL.

The chain couples TRBV28 to TRBJ2-5; 12 bases map to TRBD2. This CDR3 has 17 residues. The V gene end was trimmed by 2 bases and the J gene end by 5 bases; junction bases not matched to a gene: 9. The V gene's germline CDR1 is MDHEN and CDR2 SYDVKM. The CDR3 region has the DNA TGTGCCAGCAGTTTAATAGGAACTAGCGGGAGGTCTGAGACCCAGTACTTC. This gives the protein CASSLIGTSGRSETQYF.

This clonotype showed up many times. The rearrangement joins TRBV20-1 to TRBJ2-3; D call uncertain. This CDR3 has 15 residues. The germline V gene has CDR1 DFQATT and CDR2 SNEGSKA (reference sequence). Trimming pared 1 base from V and 5 bases from J, leaving 16 bases between. CDR3 coding DNA: TGCAGTGCTAGAGTGGCTAGTTTCCCGCAAGATACGCAGTATTTT. This translates into CSARVASFPQDTQYF.

This rearrangement joins TRBV19 to TRBJ1-1; D gene ambiguous. There are 13 residues in the CDR3. V gave up 5 bases and J gave up 3 bases, with 10 bases separating them. In germline, CDR1 is LNHDA, CDR2 SQIVND (reference sequence). The CDR3 here is CASSPSWDTEAFF. The CDR3 coding sequence is TGTGCCAGTAGTCCCTCGTGGGACACTGAAGCTTTCTTT. Using reference TRBV19 and TRBJ1-1 for the parts outside the CDR3, the full variable domain is DGGITQSPKYLFRKEGQNVTLSCEQNLNHDAMYWYRQDPGQGLRLIYYSQIVNDFQKGDIAEGYSVSREKKESFPLTVTSAQKNPTAFYLCASSPSWDTEAFFGQGTRLTVV.

Worth noting for this clonotype: One end of the junction fails to match germline, which may point to a read error. The chain carries TRBV9 and TRBJ2-1; a possible D gene is TRBD1 (6 bases). This CDR3 contains 14 residues. Germline CDR1 SGDLS, CDR2 YYNGEE. CDR3 residues: CACSVGGPYNEQFF. CDR3 DNA: TGCGCCTGCAGCGTAGGGGGACCTTACAATGAGCAGTTCTTC.

The chain joins TRBV4-1 to TRBJ1-6; D is unclear. Trimming shortened V by 0 bases and J by 10 bases, and 10 bases separated the two germline ends. The CDR3 sequence is 14 residues long. Germline-derived CDR1 and CDR2 are MGHRA and YSYEKL. CDR3 sequence: CASSQEGIGSPLHF. In DNA form, the CDR3 reads TGCGCCAGCAGCCAAGAAGGGATCGGGTCACCCCTCCACTTT.

This clonotype appeared once. The chain uses TRBV29-1 and TRBJ2-2; D remains ambiguous. Germline loops: CDR1 SQVTM, CDR2 ANQGSEA. Trimming took 8 bases from V and 3 from J, leaving 16 bases between them. The CDR3 contains 14 residues. CDR3 DNA: TGCAGCAGCCAAGATAGCATAGACACCGGGGAGCTGTTTTTT. It specifies CSSQDSIDTGELFF.

In this sample, this clonotype is medium-sized (0.01 to 0.1%). This rearrangement joins TRBV25-1 to TRBJ2-1; D ambiguous. V lost 6 bases to trimming and J lost 4 bases, with 13 bases between them. Germline CDR1 is MGHDK and CDR2 is SYGVNS. The CDR3 is made up of 14 amino acids. DNA of the CDR3: TGTGCCAGCAGCGCCTTTGCGGCTTACAATGAGCAGTTCTTC. Translation: CASSAFAAYNEQFF.

This rearrangement joins TRBV2 to TRBJ2-2; unclear D gene. Germline V gene data show CDR1 as SNHLY and CDR2 as FYNNEI. V lost 7 bases and J 7 bases, leaving 7 bases between the germline ends. The CDR3 length is 11 residues. The CDR3 spells CASKNSGELFF. CDR3 bases: TGTGCCAGCAAGAATAGCGGGGAGCTGTTTTTT.

This sequence joins TRBV29-1 and TRBJ1-1; D gene uncertain. CDR3 length equals 10 residues. V gave up 6 bases and J gave up 5 bases, with 7 bases separating them. CDR1 and CDR2 (germline): SQVTM, ANQGSEA. The CDR3 region has the DNA TGCAGCGTCGGCGGGACTGAAGCTTTCTTT. Its protein is CSVGGTEAFF.

This clonotype was picked up many times. The chain joins TRBV7-9 to TRBJ2-1, with TRBD2 identical over 9 bases. CDR1 and CDR2 from the germline V gene are SEHNR and FQNEAQ (reference sequence). The CDR3 sequence is 16 residues long. J was trimmed by 4 bases and V by 6 bases; bases with no gene match: 10. Here the CDR3 reads CASSRIAGETYNEQFF. The CDR3, as DNA: TGTGCCAGCAGTCGAATAGCGGGAGAAACTTACAATGAGCAGTTCTTC. The full variable domain, its missing parts supplied by reference TRBV7-9 and TRBJ2-1, is DTGVSQNPRHKITKRGQNVTFRCDPISEHNRLYWYRQTLGQGPEFLTYFQNEAQLEKSRLLSDRFSAERPKGSFSTLEIQRTEQGDSAMYLCASSRIAGETYNEQFFGPGTRLTVL.

Ten or more counts support this clonotype. The chain links TRBV9 to TRBJ1-2, with TRBD1 identical over 8 bases. The CDR3 contains 15 residues. The germline gives CDR1 SGDLS, CDR2 YYNGEE. V lost 3 bases to trimming and J lost 2 bases; unmatched junction nucleotides: 6. The DNA of the CDR3 is TGTGCCAGCAGCGCCTCCCGACAGGGGAACTATGGCTACACCTTC. The encoded protein is CASSASRQGNYGYTF.

This clonotype was seen only once. The chain carries TRBV7-3 and TRBJ2-3; 16 bases agree with TRBD2. CDR3 length equals 18 residues. Germline CDR1 SGHTA, CDR2 FQGTGA. Trimming removed 4 bases from V and 5 bases from J; junction bases left unmatched: 9. CDR3 in DNA: TGTGCCAGCAGCTCAAGGGGACTAGCGGGAGGGCCGGTAGATACGCAGTATTTT. Translation gives CASSSRGLAGGPVDTQYF.